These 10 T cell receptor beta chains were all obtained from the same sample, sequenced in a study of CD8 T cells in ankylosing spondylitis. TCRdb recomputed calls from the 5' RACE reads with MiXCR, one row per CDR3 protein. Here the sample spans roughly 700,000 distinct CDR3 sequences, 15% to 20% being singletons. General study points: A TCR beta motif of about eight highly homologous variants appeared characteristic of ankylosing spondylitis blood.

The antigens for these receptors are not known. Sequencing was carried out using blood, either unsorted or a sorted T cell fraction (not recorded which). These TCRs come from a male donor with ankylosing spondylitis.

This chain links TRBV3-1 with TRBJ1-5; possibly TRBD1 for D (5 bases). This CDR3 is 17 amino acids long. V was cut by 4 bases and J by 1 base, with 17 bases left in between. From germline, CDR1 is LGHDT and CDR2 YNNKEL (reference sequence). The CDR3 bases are TGTGCCAGCAGCCCGACCCTGGTCTCAGGGAGCAATCAGCCCCAGCATTTT. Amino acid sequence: CASSPTLVSGSNQPQHF.

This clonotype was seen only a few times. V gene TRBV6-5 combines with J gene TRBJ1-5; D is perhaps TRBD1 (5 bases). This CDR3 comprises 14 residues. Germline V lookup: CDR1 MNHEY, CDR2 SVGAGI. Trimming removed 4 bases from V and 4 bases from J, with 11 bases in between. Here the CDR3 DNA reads TGTGCCAGCAGTTGGGACGGATCTAATCAGCCCCAGCATTTT. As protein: CASSWDGSNQPQHF.

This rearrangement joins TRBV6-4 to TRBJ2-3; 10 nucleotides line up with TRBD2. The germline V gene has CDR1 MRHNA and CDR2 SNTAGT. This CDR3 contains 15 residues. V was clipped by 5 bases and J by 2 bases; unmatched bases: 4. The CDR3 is CASSPSGGDTDTQYF. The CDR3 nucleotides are TGTGCCAGCAGTCCTAGCGGGGGAGACACAGATACGCAGTATTTT.

In DNA form, the CDR3 reads TGTGCCAGCAGTGAAGCGCCAGGTAGTGCCTACGAGCAGTACTTC. It yields the protein CASSEAPGSAYEQYF. The chain has TRBV2 and TRBJ2-7; D not resolved. The CDR3 covers 15 residues. Germline lookup yields CDR1 SNHLY and CDR2 FYNNEI. V was pared by 0 bases and J by 2 bases, with 11 bases between.

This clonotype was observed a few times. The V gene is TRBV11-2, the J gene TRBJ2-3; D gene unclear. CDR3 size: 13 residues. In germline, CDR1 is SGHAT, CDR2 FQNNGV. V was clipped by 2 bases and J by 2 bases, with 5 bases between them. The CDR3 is CASSLWDTDTQYF. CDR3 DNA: TGTGCCAGCAGCTTATGGGACACAGATACGCAGTATTTT.

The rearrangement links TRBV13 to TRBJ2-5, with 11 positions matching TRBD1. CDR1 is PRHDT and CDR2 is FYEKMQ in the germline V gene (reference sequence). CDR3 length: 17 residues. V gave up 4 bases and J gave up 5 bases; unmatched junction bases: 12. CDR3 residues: CASSSRRTGGGVETQYF. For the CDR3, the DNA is TGTGCCAGCAGCTCCCGTAGGACAGGGGGCGGAGTGGAGACCCAGTACTTC.

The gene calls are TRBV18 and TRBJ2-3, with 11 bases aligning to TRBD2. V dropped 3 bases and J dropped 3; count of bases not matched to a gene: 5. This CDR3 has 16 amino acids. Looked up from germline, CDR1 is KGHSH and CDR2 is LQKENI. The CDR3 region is CASSPLGLAETDTQYF. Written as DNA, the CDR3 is TGTGCCAGCTCACCGTTGGGACTAGCGGAAACAGATACGCAGTATTTT.

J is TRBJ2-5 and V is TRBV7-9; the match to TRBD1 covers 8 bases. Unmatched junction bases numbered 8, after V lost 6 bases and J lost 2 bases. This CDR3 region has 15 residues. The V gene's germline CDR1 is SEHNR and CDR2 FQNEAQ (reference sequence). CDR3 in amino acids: CASRSGTGLQETQYF. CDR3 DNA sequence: TGTGCCAGCAGATCCGGGACAGGTTTACAAGAGACCCAGTACTTC.

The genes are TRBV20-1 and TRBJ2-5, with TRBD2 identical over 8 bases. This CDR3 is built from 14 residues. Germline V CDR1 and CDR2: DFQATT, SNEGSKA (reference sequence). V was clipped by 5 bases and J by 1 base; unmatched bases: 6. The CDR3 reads CSAGLAVRQETQYF. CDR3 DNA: TGCAGTGCTGGACTAGCAGTCCGCCAAGAGACCCAGTACTTC.

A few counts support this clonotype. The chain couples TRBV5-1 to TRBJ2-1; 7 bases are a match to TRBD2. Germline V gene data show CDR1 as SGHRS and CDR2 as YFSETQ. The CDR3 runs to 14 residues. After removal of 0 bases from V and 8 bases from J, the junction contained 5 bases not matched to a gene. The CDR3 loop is CASSLDAAGDEQFF. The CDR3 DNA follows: TGCGCCAGCAGCTTGGATGCGGCGGGAGATGAGCAGTTCTTC. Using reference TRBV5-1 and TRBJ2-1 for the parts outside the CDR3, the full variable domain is KAGVTQTPRYLIKTRGQQVTLSCSPISGHRSVSWYQQTPGQGLQFLFEYFSETQRNKGNFPGRFSGRQFSNSRSEMNVSTLELGDSALYLCASSLDAAGDEQFFGPGTRLTVL.